This T cell receptor (beta chain) was captured in a study of blood T cell repertoires in COVID-19. Whole-study context: From T cells, B-cell-depleted T cells, or PBMCs came the material, which was cDNA or gDNA.

V was clipped by 5 bases and J by 0 bases; unmatched bases: 12. The CDR3 length is 18 residues. Looked up from germline, CDR1 is MDHEN and CDR2 is SYDVKM. Original handling: Nucleated cell number was recorded as an estimate derived from reference gene primer amplification. TCRdb's table, derived via immunoSEQ multiplex PCR, lists solely in-frame clones and lacks some. Clonal size and the V and J genes are those of that table, whereas D and trimming came from the DNA. The sample lists some 72,000 clones; around 80% were seen once. This clone was observed a few times. Followed over time, Seattle patients had been enrolled while infection was active.

The chain carries TRBV28 and TRBJ2-1; 8 bases are shared with TRBD2. Sequencing was carried out using peripheral blood. The clonotype originates from a man between 50 and 59 years old with COVID-19, enrolled during active disease. The DNA for the CDR3 is TGTGCCAGCAGTCCAATCGCCCGCACTAGCGGCTCCTACAATGAGCAGTTCTTC. This gives the protein CASSPIARTSGSYNEQFF.